This TCR beta chain was obtained from a study of blood T cell repertoires in COVID-19. Overall study context: Acute and convalescent COVID-19 specimens originated in the United States, Italy and Spain.

In germline, CDR1 is MNHEY, CDR2 SMNVEV (reference sequence). The CDR3 covers 15 residues. The V end lost 5 bases, the J end lost 4 bases, and 18 bases lay between the germline ends. The sample holds a few counts of this clone. Source study methods: Quantification of nucleated cells was approximated via reference gene primer amplification. Sequencing used immunoSEQ multiplex PCR; TCRdb keeps in-frame clones, though not all of them. That table furnishes V, J and clone size, whereas the DNA furnished D and trimming. The sample has roughly 20,000 clones; about 87% are singletons. The sample taken for sequencing was peripheral blood. The sequence came from a human donor in a cohort sampled during active COVID-19. The rearrangement uses TRBV27 and TRBJ2-7; TRBD2 is a possible D gene (6 bases). The CDR3 protein is CASSPRDLQMYEQYF. The CDR3 nucleotides read TGTGCCAGCAGTCCCCGGGACTTACAAATGTACGAGCAGTACTTC.